These 30 T cell receptor beta chains were all obtained from the same sample, sequenced in a study of T cell changes during pregnancy in multiple sclerosis. The repertoire was sequenced with immunoSEQ multiplex PCR; TCRdb's copy has only in-frame clones and lacks some. The sample holds almost 95,000 clones, about 92% seen once. Sequenced here: peripheral blood, sampled in the first trimester of pregnancy. Receptors were obtained from a female donor with multiple sclerosis, enrolled in a pregnancy study.

The chain employs TRBV30 and TRBJ1-5; 9 nucleotides agree with TRBD1. Trimming cost V 0 bases and J 4 bases; bases outside gene matches: 4. The CDR3 loop spans 15 amino acids. Germline V gene data show CDR1 as GTSNPN and CDR2 as SVGIG (reference sequence). The CDR3 DNA reads as TGTGCCTGGAGTGTTGGGACAGGGACAAATCAGCCCCAGCATTTT. It is translated as CAWSVGTGTNQPQHF.

The chain links TRBV6-1 to TRBJ1-5, with D possibly being TRBD1 (6 bases). Trimming took off 6 bases at V and 5 bases at J, with 17 bases between the two ends. The CDR3 is made up of 15 amino acids. Per the germline V gene, CDR1 is MNHNS and CDR2 is SASEGT. The CDR3 sequence is CASSAPRGRDQPQHF. As DNA, the CDR3 is TGTGCCAGCAGCGCCCCGCGGGGGCGGGATCAGCCCCAGCATTTT.

This rearrangement joins TRBV7-9 to TRBJ2-1; tentative D call: TRBD1 (5 bases). V was pared by 6 bases and J by 4 bases, with 10 bases between. The CDR3 totals 13 residues. Germline CDR1 and CDR2: SEHNR and FQNEAQ (reference sequence). The CDR3 coding sequence is TGTGCCAGCAGGGGGCAACAGTACAATGAGCAGTTCTTC. This gives the protein CASRGQQYNEQFF.

The chain recombines TRBV6-5 with TRBJ2-1; a possible D gene is TRBD1 (6 bases). The CDR3 is 13 residues long. V dropped 5 bases and J dropped 4 bases, with 9 bases sitting between them. CDR1 is MNHEY, CDR2 SVGAGI, per germline. The CDR3 is CASSKQGYNEQFF. CDR3 nucleotides: TGTGCCAGCAGTAAGCAGGGGTACAATGAGCAGTTCTTC.

The V gene is TRBV11-2, the J gene TRBJ2-2; 9 bases align to TRBD1. V lost 6 bases and J lost 1; bases outside the gene matches: 9. The CDR3 consists of 17 residues. The germline V gene has CDR1 SGHAT and CDR2 FQNNGV. CDR3 in DNA: TGTGCCAGCAGACCTTTAACAGGGGGCGTGAACACCGGGGAGCTGTTTTTT. Translated: CASRPLTGGVNTGELFF.

The chain recombines TRBV6-4 with TRBJ2-3, with D maybe TRBD2 (5 bases). Germline-derived CDR1 and CDR2 are MRHNA and SNTAGT. The CDR3 is made up of 17 amino acids. Trimming shortened V by 3 bases and J by 3 bases, and 19 bases separated the two germline ends. The CDR3: CASSDATGSGGTDTQYF. As DNA, the CDR3 is TGTGCCAGCAGTGATGCAACGGGCTCTGGAGGAACAGATACGCAGTATTTT.

The chain employs TRBV5-6 and TRBJ1-1, with a weak D call TRBD1 (6 bases). Per germline, CDR1 SGHDT and CDR2 YYEEEE. This CDR3 spans 13 amino acids. V shed 5 bases and J shed 6 bases, with 14 bases lying between them. CDR3 region: CASRGTGRAEAFF. DNA of the CDR3: TGTGCCAGCAGGGGCACAGGGCGGGCTGAAGCTTTCTTT. Variable domain in full (rest from reference TRBV5-6 and TRBJ1-1): DAGVTQSPTHLIKTRGQQVTLRCSPKSGHDTVSWYQQALGQGPQFIFQYYEEEERQRGNFPDRFSGHQFPNYSSELNVNALLLGDSALYLCASRGTGRAEAFFGQGTRLTVV.

This clone has a single count. The rearrangement uses TRBV6-1 and TRBJ1-5; no firm D call. Germline V lookup: CDR1 MNHNS, CDR2 SASEGT. V lost 2 bases and J 6 bases, leaving 11 bases between the germline ends. This CDR3 has 14 amino acids. CDR3 loop: CASSETGVPQPQHF. In nucleotides, the CDR3 is TGTGCCAGCAGTGAAACCGGGGTCCCTCAGCCCCAGCATTTT.

The chain has TRBV6-4 and TRBJ1-4; no clear D. The V gene lost 4 bases and the J gene lost 3 bases, with 15 bases spanning the gap. The CDR3 runs to 16 residues. Germline-derived CDR1 and CDR2 are MRHNA and SNTAGT. CDR3 region: CASSVTGEVPNEKLFF. CDR3 bases: TGTGCCAGCAGTGTGACGGGAGAGGTCCCTAATGAAAAACTGTTTTTT.

There are a few counts of this clone. This sequence joins TRBV7-7 and TRBJ1-1; the match to TRBD1 covers 7 bases. The ends lost 2 bases at V and 2 bases at J; junction bases unmatched: 8. Germline CDR1 SSHAT, CDR2 FNYEAQ (reference sequence). The CDR3 loop spans 16 amino acids. CDR3 amino acids: CASSLLSGTDNTEAFF. CDR3 sequence (DNA): TGTGCCAGCAGCTTACTCTCCGGGACAGATAACACTGAAGCTTTCTTT.

This clone came up a few times. The V gene is TRBV4-2, the J gene TRBJ2-3; 7 bases align to TRBD2. V gave up 1 base and J gave up 3 bases; unmatched junction bases: 4. This CDR3 is 15 amino acids long. Germline CDR1 is LGHNA and CDR2 is YNFKEQ. For the CDR3, the DNA is TGTGCCAGCAGCCAAGGGGGGGGTGATACAGATACGCAGTATTTT. Translated: CASSQGGGDTDTQYF.

The rearrangement uses TRBV14 and TRBJ2-5; 10 positions match TRBD1. Germline trimming cut 4 bases from V and 0 bases from J; bases unmatched to any gene: 2. The CDR3 is made up of 15 amino acids. Germline V gene data show CDR1 as SGHDN and CDR2 as FVKESK. The CDR3 is CASSPGQGNQETQYF. CDR3 sequence (DNA): TGTGCCAGCAGCCCGGGACAGGGGAACCAAGAGACCCAGTACTTC.

This sequence joins TRBV6-1 and TRBJ2-1; no definite D call. The CDR3 has 11 amino acids. Trimming pared 7 bases from V and 6 bases from J, leaving 7 bases between. The germline V gene encodes CDR1 MNHNS and CDR2 SASEGT. CDR3 DNA: TGTGCCAGCATATTTGTCAATGAGCAGTTCTTC. It yields the protein CASIFVNEQFF.

The chain employs TRBV4-1 and TRBJ1-1; possibly TRBD1 for D (5 bases). Trimming cost V 0 bases and J 10 bases, with 15 bases left between them. The CDR3 runs 14 residues. Germline CDR1 reads MGHRA; CDR2 reads YSYEKL. CDR3 loop: CASSQDGPDQGAFF. CDR3 nucleotides: TGCGCCAGCAGCCAAGACGGACCGGACCAGGGAGCTTTCTTT.

This rearrangement joins TRBV5-1 to TRBJ1-1; no reliable D call. The CDR3 has 15 amino acids. From germline, CDR1 is SGHRS and CDR2 YFSETQ. Trimming removed 2 bases from V and 0 bases from J, with 11 bases in between. The CDR3 loop is CASSFVPGVNTEAFF. In DNA, the CDR3 is TGCGCCAGCAGCTTCGTGCCCGGGGTGAACACTGAAGCTTTCTTT.

V and J are TRBV4-1 and TRBJ2-3; D is perhaps TRBD2 (6 bases). V was cut by 7 bases and J by 0 bases, with 14 bases left in between. Germline V gene sequence: CDR1 MGHRA, CDR2 YSYEKL. The CDR3 runs 15 residues. The CDR3 loop is CASKPRDFSTDTQYF. The CDR3 coding sequence is TGCGCCAGCAAACCCCGGGACTTTAGCACAGATACGCAGTATTTT.

The V call is TRBV4-3, the J call TRBJ1-1; no reliable D call. The CDR3 extends over 15 amino acids. Trimming pared 0 bases from V and 2 bases from J, leaving 10 bases between. Germline V gene data show CDR1 as LGHNA and CDR2 as YSLEER. CDR3 nucleotide sequence: TGCGCCAGCAGCCAAGATACGAGTATTAACACTGAAGCTTTCTTT. Its translation is CASSQDTSINTEAFF.

To note about this clone: Other DNA sequences within the sample encode an identical CDR3. This chain connects TRBV18 to TRBJ1-5; TRBD1 agrees at 9 bases. CDR3 length equals 15 residues. The germline V gene encodes CDR1 KGHSH and CDR2 LQKENI. V dropped 3 bases and J dropped 3; count of bases not matched to a gene: 3. In DNA, the CDR3 is TGTGCCAGCTCACCTGGGACAGGGAACAATCAGCCCCAGCATTTT. Its translation: CASSPGTGNNQPQHF.

As regards this clone: One end of the junction varies from germline; a read error may be responsible. The chain couples TRBV5-6 to TRBJ1-2, with 7 bases aligning to TRBD1. CDR3 length: 11 residues. Germline loops: CDR1 SGHDT, CDR2 YYEEEE. The CDR3 sequence: CASSLGQHYTF. DNA of the CDR3: TGTGCCAGCAGTTTGGGACAGCACTACACCTTC.

This chain links TRBV19 with TRBJ1-1; TRBD1 agrees at 11 bases. J was trimmed by 6 bases and V by 5 bases; bases with no gene match: 17. The V gene's germline CDR1 is LNHDA and CDR2 SQIVND (reference sequence). The CDR3 runs 18 residues. The CDR3 DNA reads as TGTGCCAGTAGTTTTTACCGGGACAGGGGGAGCGGTGGGGCTGAAGCTTTCTTT. It translates to CASSFYRDRGSGGAEAFF.

The rearrangement uses TRBV5-4 and TRBJ1-1; D is ambiguous. The CDR3 has 17 residues. CDR1 is SGHNT and CDR2 is YYREEE in the germline V gene (reference sequence). V lost 0 bases to trimming and J lost 5 bases, with 20 bases between them. The CDR3 spells CASSLVPGSIIGTEAFF. For the CDR3, the DNA is TGTGCCAGCAGCTTGGTTCCGGGGAGTATTATAGGGACTGAAGCTTTCTTT.

The chain joins TRBV9 to TRBJ2-1, with 8 bases lining up with TRBD2. This CDR3 comprises 14 residues. Germline V gives CDR1 SGDLS, CDR2 YYNGEE. V shed 5 bases and J 7 bases; nucleotides not matched to a gene: 8. The CDR3 loop reads CASRRSGGGNEQFF. CDR3 coding DNA: TGTGCCAGCAGGAGAAGCGGGGGCGGGAATGAGCAGTTCTTC.

CDR3 DNA sequence: TGTGCCAGCAGCTTAGCCAGCGAGGCCCATGAGCAGTTCTTC. Translated, it gives CASSLASEAHEQFF. The rearrangement joins TRBV7-2 to TRBJ2-1; no reliable D call. Germline V gene lookup returns CDR1 SGHTA and CDR2 FQGNSA. The CDR3 sequence is 14 residues long. Trimming stripped 0 bases from V and 8 bases from J, with 11 bases between.

The V gene is TRBV4-2, the J gene TRBJ2-2; possibly TRBD2 for D (6 bases). Germline values: CDR1 LGHNA, CDR2 YNFKEQ. The CDR3 has 17 amino acids. Trimming took off 4 bases at V and 4 bases at J, with 19 bases between the two ends. The CDR3 region has the DNA TGTGCCAGCAGCCGGGGTTCGAGGACTACCGTCACCGGGGAGCTGTTTTTT. Residues: CASSRGSRTTVTGELFF.

The rearrangement links TRBV7-2 to TRBJ2-7, with D tentatively TRBD2 (6 bases). Germline assignment: CDR1 SGHTA and CDR2 FQGNSA. This CDR3 comprises 17 residues. The V gene lost 5 bases and the J gene lost 1 base, with 21 bases spanning the gap. The CDR3 DNA reads TGTGCCAGCAGCCTAACTCCGGGACTCCGTAAATCCTACGAGCAGTACTTC. Amino acids: CASSLTPGLRKSYEQYF.

This clone has a single count. The chain uses TRBV27 and TRBJ1-1; D might be TRBD1 (6 bases). The CDR3 is made up of 15 amino acids. Germline assignment: CDR1 MNHEY and CDR2 SMNVEV (reference sequence). Between the trimmed V and J ends, which lost 5 bases and 1 base, there was a span of 14 bases. CDR3 DNA sequence: TGTGCCAGCAGTCGCGGACAGATGAAGAACACTGAAGCTTTCTTT. This codes for CASSRGQMKNTEAFF.

This clone was seen a few times. V usage is TRBV28 and J usage is TRBJ1-4; D is unclear. This CDR3 has 13 amino acids. The V end lost 6 bases, the J end lost 8 bases, and 13 bases lay between the germline ends. The germline gives CDR1 MDHEN, CDR2 SYDVKM. For the CDR3, the DNA is TGTGCCAGCAGCTCTCCAGCGACCGAAAAACTGTTTTTT. It translates to CASSSPATEKLFF.

The CDR3 DNA reads TGTGCCAGCAGCCCGACTAGCGGGACAGTCGATGAGCAGTTCTTC. Translated, it gives CASSPTSGTVDEQFF. V and J are TRBV6-4 and TRBJ2-1; 11 bases line up with TRBD2. The CDR3 sequence is 15 residues long. Germline V gene sequence: CDR1 MRHNA, CDR2 SNTAGT. Trimming at V came to 6 bases and at J to 8 bases, leaving 9 bases not matched to a gene.

J is TRBJ2-7 and V is TRBV4-1; the D gene is possibly TRBD1 (5 bases). The CDR3 loop spans 13 amino acids. The V end was cut by 3 bases, the J end by 3 bases, with 9 bases between. CDR1 is MGHRA, CDR2 YSYEKL, per germline. CDR3 sequence: CASSQGPFYEQYF. Here the CDR3 DNA reads TGCGCCAGCAGCCAGGGGCCGTTCTACGAGCAGTACTTC.

The chain links TRBV30 to TRBJ1-2; no clear D gene. The germline V and J ends were trimmed by 0 bases and 6 bases, with 14 bases remaining between them. The CDR3 spans 14 residues. From germline, CDR1 is GTSNPN and CDR2 SVGIG (reference sequence). CDR3 nucleotide sequence: TGTGCCTGGAGTGTTCGACTGGGGAGCGATGGCTACACCTTC. Protein product: CAWSVRLGSDGYTF.